This TCR beta chain was observed in a study of blood T cell repertoires in COVID-19. Measured with immunoSEQ multiplex PCR; TCRdb has only the in-frame clones, and not every one. The data hold 300,000 to 400,000 clones, with 85% to 90% observed a single time. CDR3 size: 15 residues. From germline, CDR1 is MNHEY and CDR2 SVGAGI. The V end lost 7 bases, the J end lost 2 bases, and 15 bases lay between the germline ends. Sequencing input: PBMCs or T cells enriched from blood (not recorded which). The receptor's source is a woman in her 30s with acute COVID-19. This chain links TRBV6-5 with TRBJ1-5; possible D gene TRBD1, 6 bases. The CDR3 spells CASIWGGAGNQPQHF. The CDR3 DNA sequence: TGTGCCAGCATCTGGGGGGGCGCGGGCAATCAGCCCCAGCATTTT.